This passage covers 19 T cell receptor beta chains from one sample sequenced in a study of T cell responses to AZD1222 COVID-19 vaccine. Here immunoSEQ multiplex PCR was the method, and the copy in TCRdb shows in-frame clones only, minus some. The data show some 82,000 clones, 70% to 90% seen once. This sample comprised peripheral blood, obtained on day 0 of AZD1222 vaccination. The receptors stem from an adult in good health.

The chain couples TRBV19 to TRBJ1-2; tentatively, D is TRBD1 (5 bases). The V end was cut by 5 bases, the J end by 5 bases, with 18 bases between. The length of the CDR3 is 15 residues. CDR1 and CDR2 (germline): LNHDA, SQIVND (reference sequence). The CDR3: CASSGAETPFYGYTF. As DNA, the CDR3 is TGTGCCAGTAGTGGGGCAGAAACGCCTTTTTATGGCTACACCTTC.

The genes are TRBV4-2 and TRBJ1-2; D gene uncertain. This CDR3 contains 15 residues. Germline CDR1 is LGHNA and CDR2 is YNFKEQ. The germline V and J ends were trimmed by 4 bases and 6 bases, with 18 bases remaining between them. CDR3 in DNA: TGTGCCAGCAGCCCGGTCGGCGGTATGAGTGATGGCTACACCTTC. This gives the protein CASSPVGGMSDGYTF.

The V gene is TRBV7-9, the J gene TRBJ2-1, with 8 bases fitting TRBD1. V lost 1 base and J lost 6; bases outside the gene matches: 8. The CDR3 consists of 16 residues. From germline, CDR1 is SEHNR and CDR2 FQNEAQ (reference sequence). CDR3 protein: CASSLGGQAPTNEQFF. The CDR3 bases are TGTGCCAGCAGCTTAGGGGGACAGGCCCCTACCAATGAGCAGTTCTTC.

The V and J genes are TRBV9 and TRBJ2-1; no clear D. This CDR3 spans 12 amino acids. V was shortened by 4 bases and J by 8 bases, with 10 bases between the two germline ends. The germline V gene encodes CDR1 SGDLS and CDR2 YYNGEE. CDR3 bases: TGTGCCAGCAGCCCCATCTCCCATGAGCAGTTCTTC. Encoded protein: CASSPISHEQFF.

This clone was picked up one time. This chain uses TRBV6-1 with TRBJ1-3, with 7 nucleotides matching TRBD1. The V and J ends lost 2 bases and 2 bases, in that order; junction bases with no gene match: 3. Germline CDR1 is MNHNS and CDR2 is SASEGT. There are 15 residues in the CDR3. The CDR3: CASSEYGTAGNTIYF. The CDR3 DNA follows: TGTGCCAGCAGTGAATACGGGACAGCTGGAAACACCATATATTTT.

The chain combines TRBV9 with TRBJ1-2, with D possibly matching TRBD1 (5 bases). Germline loops: CDR1 SGDLS, CDR2 YYNGEE. This CDR3 contains 16 residues. Trimming stripped 4 bases from V and 1 base from J, with 17 bases between. The CDR3 is CASSPKETENNYGYTF. The CDR3 coding sequence is TGTGCCAGCAGCCCCAAAGAGACAGAAAATAACTATGGCTACACCTTC.

About this clone: An end of the junction does not agree with germline; a read error may underlie this. The CDR3, as DNA: TGTGCCAGCAGCTTAGTCCCTTTTGGGCCTGGTTTT. Translated: CASSLVPFGPGF. The chain links TRBV11-2 to TRBJ1-1; D not certain. This CDR3 comprises 12 residues. Germline CDR1 SGHAT, CDR2 FQNNGV.

This rearrangement joins TRBV18 to TRBJ1-1; no firm D call. Trimming removed 8 bases from V and 3 bases from J, with 13 bases in between. The germline V gene has CDR1 KGHSH and CDR2 LQKENI. The CDR3 runs to 13 residues. CDR3 protein: CASQAEEYTEAFF. The CDR3 DNA follows: TGTGCCAGCCAGGCGGAAGAGTACACTGAAGCTTTCTTT.

The rearrangement joins TRBV5-4 to TRBJ1-2; tentatively, D is TRBD1 (5 bases). Looked up from germline, CDR1 is SGHNT and CDR2 is YYREEE (reference sequence). The CDR3 extends over 13 amino acids. Trimming cost V 4 bases and J 7 bases, with 14 bases left between them. CDR3 residues: CASSPLEGLGYTF. The CDR3 region has the DNA TGTGCCAGCAGCCCCCTGGAGGGGCTTGGCTACACCTTC.

The rearrangement uses TRBV30 and TRBJ1-3; D ambiguous. Germline V gives CDR1 GTSNPN, CDR2 SVGIG (reference sequence). CDR3 length equals 14 residues. V shed 3 bases and J shed 0 bases, with 9 bases lying between them. CDR3 in amino acids: CAWRSGSSGNTIYF. The CDR3 DNA follows: TGTGCCTGGAGGTCGGGCAGCTCTGGAAACACCATATATTTT. The full variable domain, its missing parts supplied by reference TRBV30 and TRBJ1-3, is SQTIHQWPATLVQPVGSPLSLECTVEGTSNPNLYWYRQAAGRGLQLLFYSVGIGQISSEVPQNLSASRPQDRQFILSSKKLLLSDSGFYLCAWRSGSSGNTIYFGEGSWLTVV.

The CDR3 region has the DNA TGTGCCATCAGTGATCAGGAGCAAAATCAGCCCCAGCATTTT. This encodes CAISDQEQNQPQHF. The rearrangement links TRBV10-3 to TRBJ1-5, with D uncertain. V was shortened by 3 bases and J by 4 bases, with 10 bases between the two germline ends. Per germline, CDR1 ENHRY and CDR2 SYGVKD. CDR3 size: 14 residues.

The rearrangement joins TRBV6-1 to TRBJ1-5; D remains ambiguous. Trimming removed 1 base at V and 0 bases at J, with 13 bases between. The CDR3 length is 17 residues. Germline values: CDR1 MNHNS, CDR2 SASEGT. The CDR3 region is CASSEGAAANSNQPQHF. The CDR3 DNA reads as TGTGCCAGCAGTGAAGGTGCAGCAGCGAATAGCAATCAGCCCCAGCATTTT.

This clone was seen a few times. The chain uses TRBV5-6 and TRBJ2-7; the D is unclear. V was trimmed by 1 base and J by 0 bases, leaving 11 bases between them. The CDR3 extends over 15 amino acids. Germline V CDR1 and CDR2: SGHDT, YYEEEE. The CDR3 protein is CASSLLLGISYEQYF. The CDR3 nucleotides read TGTGCCAGCAGCTTGCTGTTGGGGATCTCCTACGAGCAGTACTTC.

The chain links TRBV19 to TRBJ1-4; D uncertain. Germline CDR1 is LNHDA and CDR2 is SQIVND (reference sequence). Deletions cut 5 bases from V and 0 bases from J, with 13 bases between. CDR3 length: 16 residues. This chain's CDR3 is CASSAFLGATNEKLFF. The CDR3 region has the DNA TGTGCCAGTAGTGCCTTCCTGGGAGCAACTAATGAAAAACTGTTTTTT.

V gene TRBV5-5 combines with J gene TRBJ1-2, with a possible D match to TRBD1 (5 bases). Germline V gives CDR1 SGHKS, CDR2 YYEKEE (reference sequence). CDR3 length: 16 residues. Trimming pared 0 bases from V and 4 bases from J, leaving 16 bases between. CDR3 nucleotide sequence: TGTGCCAGCAGCTTGGAGGGGAGTTTTTTTTCCTATGGCTACACCTTC. Translating it yields CASSLEGSFFSYGYTF.

This clone was recorded only once. The V call is TRBV6-5, the J call TRBJ1-2; TRBD1 is a possible D gene (6 bases). The CDR3 totals 15 residues. CDR1 MNHEY and CDR2 SVGAGI come from the germline V gene. V was pared by 3 bases and J by 5 bases, with 16 bases between. CDR3 in amino acids: CASSYTQEGVYGYTF. CDR3 nucleotide sequence: TGTGCCAGCAGTTATACACAGGAGGGGGTTTATGGCTACACCTTC.

The chain has TRBV28 and TRBJ1-3; a weak D match, TRBD1 (5 bases). CDR1 and CDR2 (germline): MDHEN, SYDVKM. The length of the CDR3 is 17 residues. With 6 bases removed from V and 0 bases from J, the gap between germline ends came to 18 bases. The CDR3 sequence is CASRGGGSPSSGNTIYF. DNA of the CDR3: TGTGCCAGCAGGGGGGGAGGGTCCCCAAGCTCTGGAAACACCATATATTTT.

The rearrangement joins TRBV6-6 to TRBJ2-7; 10 nucleotides align to TRBD1. The ends lost 2 bases at V and 1 base at J; junction bases unmatched: 2. Germline CDR1 MNHNY, CDR2 SVGAGI (reference sequence). The CDR3 has 15 amino acids. As DNA, the CDR3 is TGTGCCAGCAGTTACGGGACAGGGGTTTCCTACGAGCAGTACTTC. Amino acids: CASSYGTGVSYEQYF.

This clone showed up just a few times. This CDR3 is CASSFSGGYTF. CDR3 DNA sequence: TGTGCCAGCAGTTTCTCGGGTGGCTACACCTTC. The chain has TRBV6-6 and TRBJ1-2; no clear D gene. The V gene lost 4 bases and the J gene lost 7 bases, with 7 bases spanning the gap. The CDR3 is 11 residues long. Per the germline V gene, CDR1 is MNHNY and CDR2 is SVGAGI (reference sequence).